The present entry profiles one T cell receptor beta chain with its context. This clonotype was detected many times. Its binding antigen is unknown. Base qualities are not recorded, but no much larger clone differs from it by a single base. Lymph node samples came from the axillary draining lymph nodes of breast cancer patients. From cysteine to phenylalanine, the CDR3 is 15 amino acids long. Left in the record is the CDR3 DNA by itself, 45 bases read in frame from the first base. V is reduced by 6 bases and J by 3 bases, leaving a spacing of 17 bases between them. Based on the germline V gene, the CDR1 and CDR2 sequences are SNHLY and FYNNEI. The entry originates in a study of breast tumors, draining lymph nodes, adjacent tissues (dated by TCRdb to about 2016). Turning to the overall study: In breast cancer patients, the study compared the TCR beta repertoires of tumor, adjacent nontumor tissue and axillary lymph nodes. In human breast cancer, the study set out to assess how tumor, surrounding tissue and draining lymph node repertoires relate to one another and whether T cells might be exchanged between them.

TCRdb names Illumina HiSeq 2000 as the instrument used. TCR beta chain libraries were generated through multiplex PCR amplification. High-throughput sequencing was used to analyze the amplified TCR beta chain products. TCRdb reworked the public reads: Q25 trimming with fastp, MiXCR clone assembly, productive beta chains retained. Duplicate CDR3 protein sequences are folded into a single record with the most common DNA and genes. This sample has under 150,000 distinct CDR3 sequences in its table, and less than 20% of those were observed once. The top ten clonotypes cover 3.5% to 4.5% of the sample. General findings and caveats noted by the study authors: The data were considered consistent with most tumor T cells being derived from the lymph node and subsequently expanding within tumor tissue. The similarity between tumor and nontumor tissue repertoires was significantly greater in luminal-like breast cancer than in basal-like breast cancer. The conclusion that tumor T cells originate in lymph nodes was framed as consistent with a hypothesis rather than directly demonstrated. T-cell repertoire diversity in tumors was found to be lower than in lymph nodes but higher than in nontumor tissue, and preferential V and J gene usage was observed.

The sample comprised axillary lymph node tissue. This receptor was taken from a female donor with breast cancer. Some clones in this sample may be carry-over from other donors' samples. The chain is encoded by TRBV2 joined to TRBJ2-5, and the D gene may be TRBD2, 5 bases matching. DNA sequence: TGTGCCAGCAGGCGAGTGACTATGAATAAAGAGACCCAGTACTTC. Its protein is CASRRVTMNKETQYF.